A single sample gave rise to the 26 T cell receptor beta chains below, sequenced in a study of PD-1 blockade in classical Hodgkin lymphoma. Each patient's relapse followed autologous stem cell transplantation, and brentuximab vedotin exposure varied. Assay used: immunoSEQ multiplex PCR; TCRdb lists only in-frame clones, some missing. The sample contains 95,000 to 100,000 clones, roughly 89% of which appear only once. Sequencing was performed on peripheral blood mononuclear cells (PBMCs), taken before the second cycle of nivolumab. Source of these receptors: a human donor with classical Hodgkin lymphoma.

This clone appeared a few times. The chain is built from TRBV7-7 and TRBJ2-5; 8 bases fit TRBD2. Germline V gene data show CDR1 as SSHAT and CDR2 as FNYEAQ (reference sequence). Trimming took 2 bases from V and 2 from J; bases not matched to a gene: 4. The CDR3 spans 15 residues. The CDR3 reads CASSLQGGGQETQYF. CDR3 bases: TGTGCCAGCAGCTTACAGGGCGGGGGGCAAGAGACCCAGTACTTC.

This rearrangement joins TRBV10-3 to TRBJ1-2, with D perhaps matching TRBD1 (6 bases). Germline loops: CDR1 ENHRY, CDR2 SYGVKD. Trimming pared 6 bases from V and 3 bases from J, leaving 14 bases between. The CDR3 runs to 14 residues. CDR3 sequence (DNA): TGTGCCATCAGCCCCGGCGGACAGTACTATGGCTACACCTTC. The encoded protein is CAISPGGQYYGYTF.

The chain has TRBV6-1 and TRBJ1-5, with 9 bases lining up with TRBD1. The CDR3 consists of 16 residues. Germline V lookup: CDR1 MNHNS, CDR2 SASEGT. J gave up 4 bases and V 3 bases, and 7 bases lay outside the gene matches. CDR3 bases: TGTGCCAGCAGTGAGCATGGGACAGGGCTGAATCAGCCCCAGCATTTT. It translates to CASSEHGTGLNQPQHF.

V is TRBV27 and J is TRBJ2-1, with D perhaps TRBD1 (6 bases). This CDR3 region has 18 residues. Deletions cut 7 bases from V and 0 bases from J, with 22 bases between. CDR1 is MNHEY and CDR2 is SMNVEV in the germline V gene (reference sequence). CDR3 sequence reads: CASNPGRGAPHSYNEQFF. CDR3 sequence (DNA): TGTGCCAGCAATCCTGGCAGGGGCGCACCCCACTCCTACAATGAGCAGTTCTTC.

V usage is TRBV19 and J usage is TRBJ2-2; TRBD2 aligns across 13 bases. V lost 6 bases and J lost 6; bases outside the gene matches: 4. Germline V gives CDR1 LNHDA, CDR2 SQIVND (reference sequence). The CDR3 is 15 residues long. The CDR3 region is CASRRLAGGPGELFF. In DNA, the CDR3 is TGTGCCAGTAGGCGACTAGCGGGGGGTCCCGGGGAGCTGTTTTTT.

The chain couples TRBV27 to TRBJ2-5; D perhaps matches TRBD1 (6 bases). Trimming pared 3 bases from V and 1 base from J, leaving 24 bases between. CDR1 and CDR2 (germline): MNHEY, SMNVEV (reference sequence). The CDR3 consists of 19 residues. The CDR3 sequence: CASSLIFGRDTNLQETQYF. The CDR3 DNA reads as TGTGCCAGCAGTTTGATTTTCGGTCGGGACACGAATCTCCAAGAGACCCAGTACTTC.

The V gene is TRBV28, the J gene TRBJ2-7, with 9 bases identical to TRBD1. CDR1 MDHEN and CDR2 SYDVKM come from the germline V gene. The CDR3 length is 15 residues. The V and J ends lost 3 bases and 6 bases, in that order; junction bases with no gene match: 9. The CDR3 nucleotides read TGTGCCAGCAGTTTTGCCGGGACAGGGTACCGCGAGCAGTACTTC. Translating gives CASSFAGTGYREQYF.

The V and J genes are TRBV11-2 and TRBJ2-7; D not resolved. This CDR3 spans 12 amino acids. CDR1 is SGHAT, CDR2 FQNNGV, per germline. The germline V and J ends were trimmed by 2 bases and 5 bases, with 7 bases remaining between them. CDR3 amino acids: CASSLQAHEQYF. CDR3 sequence (DNA): TGTGCCAGCAGCTTACAGGCCCACGAGCAGTACTTC.

V usage is TRBV18 and J usage is TRBJ1-2; D is undetermined. Trimming removed 1 base at V and 6 bases at J, with 15 bases between. Germline V gene lookup returns CDR1 KGHSH and CDR2 LQKENI. CDR3 size: 15 residues. The CDR3 DNA reads TGTGCCAGCTCACCACGACCGGAAACAGCTCATGGCTACACCTTC. This translates into CASSPRPETAHGYTF.

This chain uses TRBV2 with TRBJ2-2; D possibly corresponds to TRBD1 (6 bases). Germline CDR1 reads SNHLY; CDR2 reads FYNNEI. V lost 6 bases, J lost 0 bases, and 11 bases lay in between. This CDR3 has 15 amino acids. The CDR3 reads CASSGQRTNTGELFF. In nucleotides, the CDR3 is TGTGCCAGCAGCGGACAGCGGACGAACACCGGGGAGCTGTTTTTT.

This clone was picked up one time. This chain links TRBV30 with TRBJ1-1; D remains unclear. The CDR3 sequence is 11 residues long. Deletions cut 1 base from V and 5 bases from J, with 5 bases between. Germline V gene data show CDR1 as GTSNPN and CDR2 as SVGIG (reference sequence). The chain's CDR3 is CAWSEATEAFF. CDR3 DNA sequence: TGTGCCTGGAGTGAGGCGACTGAAGCTTTCTTT.

The gene calls are TRBV19 and TRBJ2-7; tentatively, D is TRBD1 or TRBD2 (5 bases each). The CDR3 spans 13 residues. V shed 2 bases and J shed 6 bases, with 11 bases lying between them. Germline-derived CDR1 and CDR2 are LNHDA and SQIVND (reference sequence). CDR3 DNA: TGTGCCAGTAGTATAACAGGAGGAGGCGAGCAGTACTTC. Translating it yields CASSITGGGEQYF.

The CDR3 region is CASSVGRLGSPLHF. CDR3 sequence (DNA): TGTGCCAGCAGCGTAGGGCGCTTGGGTTCACCCCTCCACTTT. The rearrangement links TRBV9 to TRBJ1-6; D remains unclear. The germline V and J ends were trimmed by 0 bases and 9 bases, with 10 bases remaining between them. Per germline, CDR1 SGDLS and CDR2 YYNGEE. The CDR3 spans 14 residues. Filled out from reference TRBV9 and TRBJ1-6, the complete variable domain reads DSGVTQTPKHLITATGQRVTLRCSPRSGDLSVYWYQQSLDQGLQFLIQYYNGEERAKGNILERFSAQQFPDLHSELNLSSLELGDSALYFCASSVGRLGSPLHFGNGTRLTVT.

The chain employs TRBV6-5 and TRBJ1-2; 8 bases line up with TRBD1. Germline V gene sequence: CDR1 MNHEY, CDR2 SVGAGI. The CDR3 totals 15 residues. J gave up 7 bases and V 6 bases, and 13 bases lay outside the gene matches. The CDR3 DNA is TGTGCCAGCAGCCGTTCGGGACAGGCTACGGGTGGCTACACCTTC. It codes for CASSRSGQATGGYTF.

The rearrangement uses TRBV30 and TRBJ1-5; 10 bases agree with TRBD1. The germline V gene encodes CDR1 GTSNPN and CDR2 SVGIG (reference sequence). The CDR3 is made up of 15 amino acids. The J segment lost 6 bases and the V segment lost 2 bases, leaving 7 bases of the junction unmatched. In nucleotides, the CDR3 is TGTGCCTGGAGTCCTTGGACAGGGGGTGTTCAGCCCCAGCATTTT. It encodes CAWSPWTGGVQPQHF.

This clone appeared a single time. The chain is built from TRBV2 and TRBJ2-3; D not certain. V lost 11 bases, J lost 2 bases, and 14 bases lay in between. Germline CDR1 SNHLY, CDR2 FYNNEI. This CDR3 spans 13 amino acids. The CDR3 coding sequence is TGTGCCTCCGGACCAGGAGTCACAGATACGCAGTATTTT. Translating gives CASGPGVTDTQYF.

This chain connects TRBV7-2 to TRBJ1-2; D call uncertain. The germline V gene encodes CDR1 SGHTA and CDR2 FQGNSA. The ends were cut back, 4 bases at V and 2 bases at J, with 11 bases in the middle. The CDR3 loop spans 14 amino acids. The CDR3 region is CASSSSASNYGYTF. In nucleotides, the CDR3 is TGTGCCAGCAGCTCATCGGCCTCAAACTATGGCTACACCTTC.

The chain links TRBV7-6 to TRBJ1-2; D ambiguous. The V and J ends lost 1 base and 8 bases respectively, with 14 bases between them. The CDR3 totals 14 residues. Germline CDR1 reads SGHVS; CDR2 reads FNYEAQ. The CDR3 DNA sequence: TGTGCCAGCAGCTTAGGTATACTGGCGGGAGGCTACACCTTC. Residues: CASSLGILAGGYTF.

CDR3 loop: CASNEDTEAFF. CDR3 nucleotides: TGTGCCAGCAACGAGGACACTGAAGCTTTCTTT. V usage is TRBV28 and J usage is TRBJ1-1; no firm D call. This CDR3 contains 11 residues. Trimming took 7 bases from V and 3 from J, leaving 6 bases between them. Germline V CDR1 and CDR2: MDHEN, SYDVKM.

The chain combines TRBV7-2 with TRBJ2-7, with a weak D call TRBD2 (5 bases). The CDR3 is made up of 15 amino acids. CDR1 SGHTA and CDR2 FQGNSA come from the germline V gene. Trimming removed 4 bases at V and 2 bases at J, with 15 bases between. Here the CDR3 DNA reads TGTGCCAGCAGCTACCGGGTGGGAGAAACCTACGAGCAGTACTTC. Translated: CASSYRVGETYEQYF.

This chain uses TRBV7-9 with TRBJ2-5; 7 bases map to TRBD2. The germline V gene encodes CDR1 SEHNR and CDR2 FQNEAQ (reference sequence). The CDR3 loop spans 14 amino acids. The trim removed 5 bases at V and 4 bases at J, leaving 7 bases unmatched. CDR3 bases: TGTGCCAGCAGCCACGGGTCGGGGGGAGAGACCCAGTACTTC. Protein: CASSHGSGGETQYF.

The rearrangement uses TRBV19 and TRBJ2-1; perhaps D is TRBD1 or TRBD2 (5 bases each). The CDR3 sequence is 14 residues long. CDR1 and CDR2 from the germline V gene are LNHDA and SQIVND (reference sequence). With 3 bases removed from V and 6 bases from J, the gap between germline ends came to 12 bases. CDR3 DNA: TGTGCCAGTAGTATCTCCGGGACGGTCAATGAGCAGTTCTTC. Residues: CASSISGTVNEQFF.

The chain uses TRBV11-3 and TRBJ2-1; 13 bases line up with TRBD2. Looked up from germline, CDR1 is SGHNT and CDR2 is YENEEA. V lost 5 bases to trimming and J lost 9 bases; unmatched junction nucleotides: 7. CDR3 length equals 15 residues. CDR3 residues: CASSPTSGGASEQFF. CDR3 DNA: TGTGCCAGCAGCCCTACTAGCGGGGGGGCCAGTGAGCAGTTCTTC.

The chain uses TRBV29-1 and TRBJ2-5, with D hard to call. The germline CDR1 and CDR2 sequences are SQVTM and ANQGSEA. Trimming pared 3 bases from V and 5 bases from J, leaving 1 base between. This CDR3 spans 9 amino acids. CDR3 bases: TGCAGCGTTGACGAGACCCAGTACTTC. Its protein product is CSVDETQYF. Full variable domain (remainder filled in from reference TRBV29-1 and TRBJ2-5): SAVISQKPSRDICQRGTSLTIQCQVDSQVTMMFWYRQQPGQSLTLIATANQGSEATYESGFVIDKFPISRPNLTFSTLTVSNMSPEDSSIYLCSVDETQYFGPGTRLLVL.

This chain uses TRBV7-6 with TRBJ2-3; possibly TRBD2 for D (5 bases). Trimming cost V 1 base and J 3 bases, with 5 bases left between them. Per germline, CDR1 SGHVS and CDR2 FNYEAQ. The length of the CDR3 is 13 residues. The CDR3 coding sequence is TGTGCCAGCAGCTTAGGGAGGACAGATACGCAGTATTTT. This sequence encodes CASSLGRTDTQYF.

The J gene is TRBJ1-6, the V gene TRBV30; a possible D gene is TRBD1 (6 bases). V gave up 5 bases and J gave up 3 bases, with 8 bases separating them. This CDR3 contains 13 residues. Germline lookup yields CDR1 GTSNPN and CDR2 SVGIG (reference sequence). This chain's CDR3 is CAWAGHYNSPLHF. CDR3 coding DNA: TGTGCCTGGGCGGGACACTATAATTCACCCCTCCACTTT.